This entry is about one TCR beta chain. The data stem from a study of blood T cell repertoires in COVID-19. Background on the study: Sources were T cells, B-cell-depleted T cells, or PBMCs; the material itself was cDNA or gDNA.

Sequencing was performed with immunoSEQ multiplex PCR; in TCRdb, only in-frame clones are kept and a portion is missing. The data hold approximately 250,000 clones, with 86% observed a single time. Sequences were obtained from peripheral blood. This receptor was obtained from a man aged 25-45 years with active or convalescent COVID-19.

DNA of the CDR3: TGCGCCAGCAGCTTGGGACAGGGTCGGGAGGGCTACACCTTC. Protein: CASSLGQGREGYTF. The V and J genes are TRBV5-1 and TRBJ1-2; 7 nucleotides align to TRBD1. CDR1 is SGHRS and CDR2 is YFSETQ in the germline V gene. This CDR3 contains 14 residues. V shed 0 bases, J shed 8 bases, and the junction held 7 bases outside the gene matches.